This T cell receptor (beta chain) was captured by sequencing in a study of blood T cell repertoires in COVID-19. Study details: Acute and convalescent COVID-19 specimens originated in the United States, Italy and Spain. Sources were T cells, B-cell-depleted T cells, or PBMCs; the material itself was cDNA or gDNA.

Enrolment of Seattle patients took place during active infection, and they were followed longitudinally. Original handling: Reference gene primer amplification gave estimated nucleated cell counts. Clones were read by immunoSEQ multiplex PCR, and TCRdb kept only the in-frame ones, dropping some. That table furnishes V, J and clone size, whereas the DNA furnished D and trimming. This sample has about 70,000 clones, with about 80% found just once. Sample: peripheral blood. This clonotype was obtained from a man aged 25 to 45 with COVID-19, enrolled during active disease.

The CDR3 DNA sequence: TGTGCCACCACCCAGGGAGGCCCCCTAAGTGGCTACACCTTC. The encoded protein is CATTQGGPLSGYTF. The chain recombines TRBV24-1 with TRBJ1-2; a possible D gene is TRBD1 (5 bases). This CDR3 has 14 amino acids. CDR1 KGHDR and CDR2 SFDVKD come from the germline V gene. Trimming pared 8 bases from V and 7 bases from J, leaving 19 bases between.